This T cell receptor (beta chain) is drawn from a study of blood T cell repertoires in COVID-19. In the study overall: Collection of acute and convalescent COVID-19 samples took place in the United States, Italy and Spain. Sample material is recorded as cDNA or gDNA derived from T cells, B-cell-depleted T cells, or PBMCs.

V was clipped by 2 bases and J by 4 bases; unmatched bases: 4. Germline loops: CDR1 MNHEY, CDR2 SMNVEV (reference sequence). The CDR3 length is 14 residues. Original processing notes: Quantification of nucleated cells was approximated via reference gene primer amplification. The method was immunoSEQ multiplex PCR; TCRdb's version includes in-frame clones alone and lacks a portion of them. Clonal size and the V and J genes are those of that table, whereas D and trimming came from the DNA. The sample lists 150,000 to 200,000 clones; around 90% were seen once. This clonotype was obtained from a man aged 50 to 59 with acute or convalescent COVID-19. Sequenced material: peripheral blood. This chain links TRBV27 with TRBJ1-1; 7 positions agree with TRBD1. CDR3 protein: CASSLEGAPTEAFF. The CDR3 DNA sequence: TGTGCCAGCAGTTTAGAGGGGGCGCCCACTGAAGCTTTCTTT.